A single sample is the source of the 30 T cell receptor beta chains below, sequenced in a study of blood T cells in healthy people across ages. PCR was performed a second time for about 7 to 11 cycles using a sample-barcoded 5' primer and a J-beta primer mix. TCRdb re-analysed the 5' RACE reads in MiXCR, keeping a single row per CDR3 protein. The data contain 600,000 to 1,000,000 distinct CDR3 sequences, 20% to 30% of them singletons. These same records also appear under a second study, on T cells of mothers and their children.

Material for sequencing was blood. These receptors were obtained from a boy between 10 and 17 years old in good health.

The rearrangement joins TRBV6-2 or TRBV6-3 to TRBJ2-3; D is unclear. Between the trimmed V and J ends, which lost 4 bases and 3 bases, there was a span of 2 bases. In germline, CDR1 is MNHEY, CDR2 SVGEGT. The CDR3 covers 11 residues. The CDR3 DNA sequence: TGTGCCAGCAGTTGGACAGATACGCAGTATTTT. It is translated as CASSWTDTQYF.

V and J are TRBV6-2 or TRBV6-3 and TRBJ2-7; 9 bases fit TRBD2. Trimming at V came to 5 bases and at J to 4 bases, leaving 15 bases not matched to a gene. CDR3 length equals 17 residues. The germline gives CDR1 MNHEY, CDR2 SVGEGT. CDR3 DNA: TGTGCCAGCAGTACCGGGGTGAGGACTAGCGTGGGGTACGAGCAGTACTTC. It yields the protein CASSTGVRTSVGYEQYF.

The J gene is TRBJ2-4, the V gene TRBV2; TRBD2 agrees at 7 bases. The CDR3 extends over 16 amino acids. The germline gives CDR1 SNHLY, CDR2 FYNNEI. V shed 3 bases and J 0 bases; nucleotides not matched to a gene: 5. The CDR3 is CASSEGGLSAKNIQYF. The CDR3 coding sequence is TGTGCCAGCAGTGAGGGGGGGTTATCAGCCAAAAACATTCAGTACTTC.

The V gene is TRBV6-2 or TRBV6-3, the J gene TRBJ2-7, with D uncertain. The CDR3 has 12 amino acids. V was pared by 2 bases and J by 2 bases, with 4 bases between. Germline V gives CDR1 MNHEY, CDR2 SVGEGT. The CDR3 nucleotides are TGTGCCAGCAGTTACGTGGCCTACGAGCAGTACTTC. The encoded protein is CASSYVAYEQYF.

The rearrangement joins TRBV5-6 to TRBJ1-5; D gene unclear. The germline V gene encodes CDR1 SGHDT and CDR2 YYEEEE. Trimming cost V 1 base and J 7 bases, with 9 bases left between them. This CDR3 comprises 13 residues. CDR3 residues: CASSLSGKQPQHF. Here the CDR3 DNA reads TGTGCCAGCAGCTTGTCCGGGAAGCAGCCCCAGCATTTT.

The V and J genes are TRBV4-1 and TRBJ2-2, with D possibly being TRBD1 or TRBD2 (6 bases each). The CDR3 loop spans 14 amino acids. V lost 4 bases, J lost 3 bases, and 9 bases lay in between. Germline V gene lookup returns CDR1 MGHRA and CDR2 YSYEKL. The CDR3 nucleotides are TGCGCCAGCAGCCCCCGGGGGCACACCGGGGAGCTGTTTTTT. It codes for CASSPRGHTGELFF.

This clonotype came up a few times. The chain links TRBV4-3 to TRBJ2-1; TRBD1 matches at 7 bases. The CDR3 spans 16 residues. V was clipped by 0 bases and J by 4 bases; unmatched bases: 6. Germline V gives CDR1 LGHNA, CDR2 YSLEER. In nucleotides, the CDR3 is TGCGCCAGCAGCCAAGATCGCCACAGGGGTTACAATGAGCAGTTCTTC. Protein sequence: CASSQDRHRGYNEQFF.

The rearrangement links TRBV6-1 to TRBJ2-1; 10 nucleotides agree with TRBD2. Germline-derived CDR1 and CDR2 are MNHNS and SASEGT. The V segment lost 7 bases and the J segment 5 bases; nucleotides outside the gene matches: 11. The CDR3 consists of 16 residues. Written as DNA, the CDR3 is TGTGCCAGCAACCCAAGGACTAGCGGAGTAAACAATGAGCAGTTCTTC. The encoded protein is CASNPRTSGVNNEQFF.

V and J are TRBV10-3 and TRBJ2-6; tentatively, D is TRBD1 (5 bases). Germline CDR1 is ENHRY and CDR2 is SYGVKD. The CDR3 sequence is 15 residues long. Between the trimmed V and J ends, which lost 3 bases and 1 base, there was a span of 7 bases. The CDR3 is CAISDRESGANVLTF. As DNA, the CDR3 is TGTGCCATCAGTGACAGGGAATCTGGGGCCAACGTCCTGACTTTC.

The CDR3 sequence is CASSQDQGDSSYEQYF. The CDR3 region has the DNA TGCGCCAGCAGCCAAGACCAGGGGGACAGCTCCTACGAGCAGTACTTC. The gene calls are TRBV4-3 and TRBJ2-7; 7 nucleotides align to TRBD1. Germline V lookup: CDR1 LGHNA, CDR2 YSLEER. After removal of 0 bases from V and 0 bases from J, the junction contained 5 bases not matched to a gene. The CDR3 has 16 residues.

This sequence joins TRBV9 and TRBJ1-1; D is unresolved. The CDR3 spans 17 residues. Trimming left V 0 bases short and J 0 bases short, with 15 bases between. CDR1 and CDR2 from the germline V gene are SGDLS and YYNGEE. The DNA for the CDR3 is TGTGCCAGCAGCGTAGCTATGACGGTTAAAATGAACACTGAAGCTTTCTTT. Protein sequence: CASSVAMTVKMNTEAFF.

This clonotype has a count of ten or more. The chain joins TRBV7-2 to TRBJ2-5; no clear D gene. Germline V gene data show CDR1 as SGHTA and CDR2 as FQGNSA. This CDR3 is 13 amino acids long. Between the trimmed V and J ends, which lost 6 bases and 5 bases, there was a span of 13 bases. The CDR3 nucleotides read TGTGCCAGCAGATCGACCGCCGGCGAGACCCAGTACTTC. Translating gives CASRSTAGETQYF.

Many counts were recorded for this clonotype. This chain uses TRBV7-3 with TRBJ2-1, with TRBD2 identical over 12 bases. V lost 6 bases, J lost 4 bases, and 4 bases stayed unmatched. This CDR3 comprises 15 residues. Germline V gives CDR1 SGHTA, CDR2 FQGTGA. The CDR3 sequence: CASSSGLAGYNEQFF. The CDR3 bases are TGTGCCAGCAGTTCCGGACTAGCGGGGTACAATGAGCAGTTCTTC.

The V call is TRBV18, the J call TRBJ2-1; 7 bases are a match to TRBD1. Germline V gene lookup returns CDR1 KGHSH and CDR2 LQKENI. The CDR3 is made up of 15 amino acids. The V gene end was trimmed by 4 bases and the J gene end by 2 bases; junction bases not matched to a gene: 5. The CDR3 DNA is TGTGCCAGCTCACGACCGGGACAGACCTACAATGAGCAGTTCTTC. Translation gives CASSRPGQTYNEQFF.

The rearrangement joins TRBV7-2 to TRBJ2-6, with 7 bases aligning to TRBD2. CDR1 SGHTA and CDR2 FQGNSA come from the germline V gene. J gave up 7 bases and V 5 bases, and 11 bases lay outside the gene matches. The CDR3 is made up of 16 amino acids. The CDR3 loop is CASSPRGGGVANVLTF. CDR3 DNA: TGTGCCAGCAGCCCCCGTGGCGGGGGTGTAGCCAACGTCCTGACTTTC.

J is TRBJ2-1 and V is TRBV28; maybe TRBD1 (6 bases). The J call could be wrong; TRBJ2-7 is a better fit for the DNA end. The CDR3 is made up of 12 amino acids. Germline values: CDR1 MDHEN, CDR2 SYDVKM. The CDR3 loop reads CASNSPGQLQYF. The CDR3 DNA is TGTGCCAGCAATTCGCCGGGACAATTGCAGTACTTC.

This chain links TRBV9 with TRBJ2-1; D possibly corresponds to TRBD2 (5 bases). Germline assignment: CDR1 SGDLS and CDR2 YYNGEE. The CDR3 contains 15 residues. Trimming pared 3 bases from V and 3 bases from J, leaving 13 bases between. The CDR3, as DNA: TGTGCCAGCAGCGCCGGACTCACTATCTACAATGAGCAGTTCTTC. It yields the protein CASSAGLTIYNEQFF.

The V gene is TRBV20-1, the J gene TRBJ2-7; D is perhaps TRBD2 (5 bases). CDR1 and CDR2 from the germline V gene are DFQATT and SNEGSKA (reference sequence). The CDR3 totals 12 residues. Trimming stripped 4 bases from V and 0 bases from J, with 7 bases between. The CDR3, as DNA: TGCAGTGCTACGGAGGACTCCTACGAGCAGTACTTC. It encodes CSATEDSYEQYF.

The V gene is TRBV5-1, the J gene TRBJ2-5; no clear D gene. This CDR3 contains 14 residues. The germline CDR1 and CDR2 sequences are SGHRS and YFSETQ. Trimming stripped 0 bases from V and 0 bases from J, with 6 bases between. The CDR3 sequence: CASSLGAHQETQYF. In DNA, the CDR3 is TGCGCCAGCAGCTTGGGGGCACACCAAGAGACCCAGTACTTC.

In this sample, this clonotype turned up a few times. The chain has TRBV5-6 and TRBJ2-5; D gene uncertain. Germline values: CDR1 SGHDT, CDR2 YYEEEE. The CDR3 loop spans 14 amino acids. Trimming shortened V by 5 bases and J by 0 bases, and 11 bases separated the two germline ends. In nucleotides, the CDR3 is TGTGCCAGCAGTAAGACCCTGTACCAAGAGACCCAGTACTTC. Its protein is CASSKTLYQETQYF.

This clonotype was seen ten or more times. J is TRBJ2-7 and V is TRBV5-1; D possibly corresponds to TRBD1 (5 bases). CDR3 length: 14 amino acids. Germline assignment: CDR1 SGHRS and CDR2 YFSETQ. V was cut by 0 bases and J by 2 bases, with 9 bases left in between. The CDR3 sequence: CASSLASGTYEQYF. The CDR3, as DNA: TGCGCCAGCAGCTTGGCGTCAGGGACCTACGAGCAGTACTTC.

The rearrangement links TRBV7-3 to TRBJ2-5; D gene ambiguous. Between the trimmed V and J ends, which lost 1 base and 3 bases, there was a span of 6 bases. Per germline, CDR1 SGHTA and CDR2 FQGTGA. This CDR3 contains 13 residues. The DNA for the CDR3 is TGTGCCAGCAGCTTAATGCAGGAAGAGACCCAGTACTTC. Protein sequence: CASSLMQEETQYF.

The rearrangement uses TRBV27 and TRBJ2-1; D unclear. TRBJ2-7 explains the end of the DNA better; the J call may be wrong. Germline CDR1 MNHEY, CDR2 SMNVEV (reference sequence). This CDR3 is 14 amino acids long. The DNA for the CDR3 is TGTGCCAGCAGTTCGATAACACAAGGAGACGAGCAGTACTTC. Amino acid sequence: CASSSITQGDEQYF.

As DNA, the CDR3 is TGTGCCAGCAGTCGAGGGACTAGCTTCCACGAGCAGTACTTC. Its protein product is CASSRGTSFHEQYF. The chain is built from TRBV6-2 or TRBV6-3 and TRBJ2-5; 9 bases line up with TRBD2. The J call may be faulty, since TRBJ2-7 better matches the DNA end. Germline CDR1 reads MNHEY; CDR2 reads SVGEGT. The CDR3 loop spans 14 amino acids.

The chain has TRBV7-2 and TRBJ2-2, with TRBD2 as a possible D gene (6 bases). The CDR3 has 14 residues. From germline, CDR1 is SGHTA and CDR2 FQGNSA. Trimming stripped 4 bases from V and 7 bases from J, with 13 bases between. The CDR3 sequence: CASSWGGGVGELFF. CDR3 coding DNA: TGTGCCAGCAGCTGGGGCGGCGGGGTCGGGGAGCTGTTTTTT.

This clonotype came up a few times. V usage is TRBV28 and J usage is TRBJ2-7; D possibly uses TRBD1 or TRBD2 (5 bases each). The CDR3 runs to 14 residues. Trimming took off 5 bases at V and 4 bases at J, with 15 bases between the two ends. Germline values: CDR1 MDHEN, CDR2 SYDVKM. CDR3 sequence reads: CASSISRDPYEQYF. CDR3 nucleotides: TGTGCCAGCAGTATCTCCCGGGACCCATACGAGCAGTACTTC.

This chain joins TRBV20-1 and TRBJ1-4; tentatively, D is TRBD1 (5 bases). This CDR3 has 15 amino acids. Germline lookup yields CDR1 DFQATT and CDR2 SNEGSKA (reference sequence). The V end was cut by 6 bases, the J end by 0 bases, with 14 bases between. CDR3 coding DNA: TGCAGTGCCACCACCGAAGGGGCAACTAATGAAAAACTGTTTTTT. This sequence encodes CSATTEGATNEKLFF.

This clonotype was counted ten times or more. A clone one base away is much larger, so this may be a read error. The J gene is TRBJ2-7, the V gene TRBV7-2; D is possibly TRBD2 (5 bases). The CDR3 consists of 16 residues. Germline-derived CDR1 and CDR2 are SGHTA and FQGNSA. V was cut by 2 bases and J by 3 bases, with 17 bases left in between. The CDR3 sequence: CASSLFSAPGSYEQYF. The DNA for the CDR3 is TGTGCCAGCAGCTTATTTTCCGCCCCGGGGAGCTACGAGCAGTACTTC.

This clonotype occurred a few times. This chain links TRBV4-2 with TRBJ2-3; 8 nucleotides match TRBD1. The CDR3 extends over 16 amino acids. Germline CDR1 reads LGHNA; CDR2 reads YNFKEQ. V dropped 0 bases and J dropped 3; count of bases not matched to a gene: 5. The CDR3 DNA follows: TGTGCCAGCAGCCAAGATCCCGGGGACAGGACAGATACGCAGTATTTT. This codes for CASSQDPGDRTDTQYF.

This clonotype showed up just a few times. The CDR3 bases are TGTGCCAGCAGTTACTCGTGGTTTACCAGCACAGATACGCAGTATTTT. Its translation: CASSYSWFTSTDTQYF. This chain uses TRBV6-5 with TRBJ2-3, with D unresolved. Trimming removed 0 bases from V and 0 bases from J, with 10 bases in between. From germline, CDR1 is MNHEY and CDR2 SVGAGI. The CDR3 contains 16 residues.